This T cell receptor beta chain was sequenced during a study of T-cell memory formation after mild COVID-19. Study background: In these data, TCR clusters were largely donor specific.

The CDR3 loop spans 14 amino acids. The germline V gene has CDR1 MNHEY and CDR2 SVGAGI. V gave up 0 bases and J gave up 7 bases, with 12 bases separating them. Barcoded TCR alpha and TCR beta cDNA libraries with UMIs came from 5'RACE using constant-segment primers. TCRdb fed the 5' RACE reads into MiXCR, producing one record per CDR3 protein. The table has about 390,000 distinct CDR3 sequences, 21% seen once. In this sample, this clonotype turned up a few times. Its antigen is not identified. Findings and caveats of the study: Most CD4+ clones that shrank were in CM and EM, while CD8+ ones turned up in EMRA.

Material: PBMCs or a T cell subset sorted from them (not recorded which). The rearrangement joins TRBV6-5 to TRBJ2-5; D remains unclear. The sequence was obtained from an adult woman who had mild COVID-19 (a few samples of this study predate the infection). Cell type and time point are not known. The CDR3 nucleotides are TGTGCCAGCAGTTACTCGGAAGGGTCCGGGACCCAGTACTTC. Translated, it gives CASSYSEGSGTQYF.